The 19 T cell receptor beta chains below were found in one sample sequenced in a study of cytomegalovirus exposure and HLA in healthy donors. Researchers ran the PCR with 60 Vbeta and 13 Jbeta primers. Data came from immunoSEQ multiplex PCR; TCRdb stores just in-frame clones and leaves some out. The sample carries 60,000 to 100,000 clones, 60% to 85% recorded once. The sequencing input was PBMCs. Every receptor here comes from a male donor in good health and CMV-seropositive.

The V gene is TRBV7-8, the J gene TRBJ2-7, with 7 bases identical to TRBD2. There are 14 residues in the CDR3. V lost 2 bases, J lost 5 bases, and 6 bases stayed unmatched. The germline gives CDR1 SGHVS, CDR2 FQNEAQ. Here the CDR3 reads CASSLIGGSHEQYF. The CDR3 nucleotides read TGTGCCAGCAGCTTAATTGGCGGGAGCCACGAGCAGTACTTC.

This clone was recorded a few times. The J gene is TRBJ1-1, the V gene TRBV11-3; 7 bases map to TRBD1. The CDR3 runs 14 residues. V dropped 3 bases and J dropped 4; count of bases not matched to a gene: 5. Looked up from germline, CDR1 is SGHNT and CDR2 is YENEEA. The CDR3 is CASSLGQGGTEAFF. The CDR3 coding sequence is TGTGCCAGCAGCTTGGGGCAGGGGGGCACTGAAGCTTTCTTT.

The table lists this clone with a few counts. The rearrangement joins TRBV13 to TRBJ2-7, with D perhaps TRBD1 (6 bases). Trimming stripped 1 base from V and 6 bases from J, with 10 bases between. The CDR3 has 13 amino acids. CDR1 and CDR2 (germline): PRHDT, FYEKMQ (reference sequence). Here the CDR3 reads CASSLDRVGEQYF. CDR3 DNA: TGTGCCAGCAGCTTAGACAGGGTGGGCGAGCAGTACTTC. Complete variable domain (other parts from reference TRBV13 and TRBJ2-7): AAGVIQSPRHLIKEKRETATLKCYPIPRHDTVYWYQQGPGQDPQFLISFYEKMQSDKGSIPDRFSAQQFSDYHSELNMSSLELGDSALYFCASSLDRVGEQYFGPGTRLTVT.

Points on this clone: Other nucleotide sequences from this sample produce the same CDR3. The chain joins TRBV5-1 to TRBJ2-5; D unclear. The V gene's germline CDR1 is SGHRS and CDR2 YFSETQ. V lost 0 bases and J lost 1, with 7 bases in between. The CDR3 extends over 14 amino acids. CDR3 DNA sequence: TGCGCCAGCAGCTTGGGCACGGGCCAAGAGACCCAGTACTTC. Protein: CASSLGTGQETQYF.

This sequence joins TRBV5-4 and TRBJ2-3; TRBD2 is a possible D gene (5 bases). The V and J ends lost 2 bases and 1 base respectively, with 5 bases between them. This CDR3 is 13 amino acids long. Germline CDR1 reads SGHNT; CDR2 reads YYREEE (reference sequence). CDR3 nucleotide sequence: TGTGCCAGCAGCTTCGGGGGCACAGATACGCAGTATTTT. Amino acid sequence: CASSFGGTDTQYF.

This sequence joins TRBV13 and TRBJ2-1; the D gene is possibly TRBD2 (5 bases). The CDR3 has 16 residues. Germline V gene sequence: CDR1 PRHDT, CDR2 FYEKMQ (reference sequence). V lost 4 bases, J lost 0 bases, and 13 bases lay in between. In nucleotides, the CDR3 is TGTGCCAGCAGCTCGCTAACGGACTTCTCCTACAATGAGCAGTTCTTC. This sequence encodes CASSSLTDFSYNEQFF. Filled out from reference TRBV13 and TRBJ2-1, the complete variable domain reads AAGVIQSPRHLIKEKRETATLKCYPIPRHDTVYWYQQGPGQDPQFLISFYEKMQSDKGSIPDRFSAQQFSDYHSELNMSSLELGDSALYFCASSSLTDFSYNEQFFGPGTRLTVL.

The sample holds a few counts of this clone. The CDR3 region is CASTAGTSGGVYNEQFF. The CDR3 DNA is TGTGCCAGCACCGCCGGGACTAGCGGGGGGGTTTACAATGAGCAGTTCTTC. J is TRBJ2-1 and V is TRBV6-4; 16 nucleotides match TRBD2. Looked up from germline, CDR1 is MRHNA and CDR2 is SNTAGT. The CDR3 totals 17 residues. Trimming cost V 7 bases and J 4 bases; bases outside gene matches: 7.

CDR3 bases: TGCAGCGTCCTTGCACAGGGGGTATATGGCTACACCTTC. Amino acids: CSVLAQGVYGYTF. The chain carries TRBV29-1 and TRBJ1-2, with 8 bases aligning to TRBD1. The germline V gene encodes CDR1 SQVTM and CDR2 ANQGSEA. The V gene end was trimmed by 6 bases and the J gene end by 5 bases; junction bases not matched to a gene: 8. There are 13 residues in the CDR3.

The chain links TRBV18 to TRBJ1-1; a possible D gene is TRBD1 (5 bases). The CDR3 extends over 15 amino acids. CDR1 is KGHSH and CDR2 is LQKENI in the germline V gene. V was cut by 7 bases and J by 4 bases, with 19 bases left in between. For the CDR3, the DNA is TGTGCCAGCTTCCAGGGAAAGGGATCGGGCACTGAAGCTTTCTTT. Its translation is CASFQGKGSGTEAFF.

The CDR3 DNA reads as TGCGCCAGCAGCCTCGCAGGTTATAGCAATCAGCCCCAGCATTTT. Translating gives CASSLAGYSNQPQHF. The chain has TRBV5-1 and TRBJ1-5; D is uncertain. CDR3 size: 15 residues. The germline CDR1 and CDR2 sequences are SGHRS and YFSETQ. The ends were cut back, 4 bases at V and 0 bases at J, with 11 bases in the middle.

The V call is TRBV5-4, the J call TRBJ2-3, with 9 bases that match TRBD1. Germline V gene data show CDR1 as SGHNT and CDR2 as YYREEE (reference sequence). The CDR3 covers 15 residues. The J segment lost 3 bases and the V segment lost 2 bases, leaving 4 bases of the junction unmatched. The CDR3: CASSFGGQGTDTQYF. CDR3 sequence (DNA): TGTGCCAGCAGCTTTGGGGGACAGGGAACAGATACGCAGTATTTT. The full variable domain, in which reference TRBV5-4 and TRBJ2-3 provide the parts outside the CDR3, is ETGVTQSPTHLIKTRGQQVTLRCSSQSGHNTVSWYQQALGQGPQFIFQYYREEENGRGNFPPRFSGLQFPNYSSELNVNALELDDSALYLCASSFGGQGTDTQYFGPGTRLTVL.

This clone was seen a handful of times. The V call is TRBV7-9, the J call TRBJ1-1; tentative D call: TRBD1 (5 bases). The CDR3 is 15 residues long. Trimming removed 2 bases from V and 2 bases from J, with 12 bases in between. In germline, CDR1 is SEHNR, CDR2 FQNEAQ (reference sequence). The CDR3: CASSLQYGANTEAFF. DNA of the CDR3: TGTGCCAGCAGCTTACAGTATGGGGCAAACACTGAAGCTTTCTTT.

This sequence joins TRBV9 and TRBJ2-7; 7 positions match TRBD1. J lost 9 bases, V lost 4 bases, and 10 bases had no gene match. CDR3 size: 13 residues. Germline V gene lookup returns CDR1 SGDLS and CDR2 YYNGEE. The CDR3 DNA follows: TGTGCCAGCAGCTCGGGGTCGGGACAGTCGCAGTACTTC. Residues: CASSSGSGQSQYF.

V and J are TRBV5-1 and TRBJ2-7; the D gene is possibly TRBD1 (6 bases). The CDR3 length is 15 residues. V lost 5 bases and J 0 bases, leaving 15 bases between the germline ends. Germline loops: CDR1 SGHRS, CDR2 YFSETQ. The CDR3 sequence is CASSTGQPSSYEQYF. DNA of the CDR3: TGCGCCAGCAGTACTGGACAGCCGAGCTCCTACGAGCAGTACTTC.

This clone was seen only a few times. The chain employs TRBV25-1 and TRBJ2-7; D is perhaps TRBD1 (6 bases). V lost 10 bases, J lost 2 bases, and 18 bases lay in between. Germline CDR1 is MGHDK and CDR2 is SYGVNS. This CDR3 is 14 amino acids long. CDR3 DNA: TGTGCCACTTTAGGTGGGGGACAAGCCTACGAGCAGTACTTC. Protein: CATLGGGQAYEQYF.

The CDR3 spells CASSDILAGLFF. DNA of the CDR3: TGTGCCAGCAGCGACATACTAGCGGGACTGTTCTTC. This chain joins TRBV6-6 and TRBJ2-1; TRBD2 aligns across 10 bases. The CDR3 totals 12 residues. The V segment lost 6 bases and the J segment 15 bases; nucleotides outside the gene matches: 8. From germline, CDR1 is MNHNY and CDR2 SVGAGI (reference sequence).

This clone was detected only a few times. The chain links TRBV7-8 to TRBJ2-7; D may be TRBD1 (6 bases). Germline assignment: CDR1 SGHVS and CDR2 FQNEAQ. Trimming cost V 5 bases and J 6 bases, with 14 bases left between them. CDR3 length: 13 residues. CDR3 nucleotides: TGTGCCAGCAGCGCCCGACAGGCTGGCGAGCAGTACTTC. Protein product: CASSARQAGEQYF.

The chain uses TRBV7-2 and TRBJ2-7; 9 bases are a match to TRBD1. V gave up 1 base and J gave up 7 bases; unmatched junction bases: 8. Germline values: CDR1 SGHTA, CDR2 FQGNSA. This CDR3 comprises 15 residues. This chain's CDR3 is CASSLDGTGPREQYF. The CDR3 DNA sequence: TGTGCCAGCAGCTTAGATGGGACAGGGCCTAGGGAGCAGTACTTC. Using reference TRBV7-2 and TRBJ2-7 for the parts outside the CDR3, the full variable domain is GAGVSQSPSNKVTEKGKDVELRCDPISGHTALYWYRQSLGQGLEFLIYFQGNSAPDKSGLPSDRFSAERTGGSVSTLTIQRTQQEDSAVYLCASSLDGTGPREQYFGPGTRLTVT.

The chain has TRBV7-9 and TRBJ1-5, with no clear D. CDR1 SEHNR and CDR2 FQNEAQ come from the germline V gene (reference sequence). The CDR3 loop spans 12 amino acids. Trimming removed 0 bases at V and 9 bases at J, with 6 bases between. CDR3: CASSLARAPQHF. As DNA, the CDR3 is TGTGCCAGCAGCTTAGCGAGGGCGCCCCAGCATTTT.